One and the same sample provided the 24 T cell receptor beta chains below, sequenced in a study of blood T cell repertoires in COVID-19. The table came from immunoSEQ multiplex PCR; TCRdb's copy has only in-frame clones and leaves some out. This table holds about 230,000 clones, about 90% found once. The sequencing sample was made of PBMCs or T cells enriched from blood (not recorded which). These receptors were obtained from a woman aged 50 to 60 in a cohort exposed to, infected with or recovered from COVID-19 (not recorded which).

V gene TRBV11-2 combines with J gene TRBJ2-5; D is possibly TRBD1 (8 bases). V shed 1 base and J shed 1 base, with 13 bases lying between them. The CDR3 covers 16 residues. CDR1 SGHAT and CDR2 FQNNGV come from the germline V gene. The CDR3 reads CASSLGGGQAQETQYF. CDR3 nucleotides: TGTGCCAGCAGCTTAGGCGGGGGACAGGCCCAAGAGACCCAGTACTTC.

This chain uses TRBV2 with TRBJ1-2; a possible D gene is TRBD1 (6 bases). The CDR3 contains 14 residues. The germline V gene encodes CDR1 SNHLY and CDR2 FYNNEI. Trimming removed 7 bases from V and 1 base from J, with 13 bases in between. The CDR3: CASNLKQGNYGYTF. The CDR3 DNA reads as TGTGCCAGCAACCTGAAACAGGGTAACTATGGCTACACCTTC. The full variable domain, in which reference TRBV2 and TRBJ1-2 provide the parts outside the CDR3, is EPEVTQTPSHQVTQMGQEVILRCVPISNHLYFYWYRQILGQKVEFLVSFYNNEISEKSEIFDDQFSVERPDGSNFTLKIRSTKLEDSAMYFCASNLKQGNYGYTFGSGTRLTVV.

The rearrangement joins TRBV5-4 to TRBJ1-1, with D possibly matching TRBD1 (5 bases). This CDR3 spans 14 amino acids. CDR1 SGHNT and CDR2 YYREEE come from the germline V gene (reference sequence). The V end was cut by 2 bases, the J end by 0 bases, with 8 bases between. CDR3 in DNA: TGTGCCAGCAGCTTCAGGGCGATGAACACTGAAGCTTTCTTT. Protein sequence: CASSFRAMNTEAFF.

The J gene is TRBJ2-3, the V gene TRBV4-1; the match to TRBD2 covers 9 bases. With V trimmed by 3 bases and J by 0 bases, 1 base remained unmatched. Per germline, CDR1 MGHRA and CDR2 YSYEKL. The CDR3 length is 15 residues. CDR3 amino acids: CASSQGLASTDTQYF. The CDR3 DNA follows: TGCGCCAGCAGCCAGGGACTAGCTAGCACAGATACGCAGTATTTT.

The chain couples TRBV30 to TRBJ1-5; D is unresolved. The CDR3 contains 14 residues. The germline CDR1 and CDR2 sequences are GTSNPN and SVGIG (reference sequence). V gave up 2 bases and J gave up 4 bases, with 12 bases separating them. CDR3 region: CAWSREVSNQPQHF. The CDR3 DNA follows: TGTGCCTGGAGTCGAGAGGTTAGTAATCAGCCCCAGCATTTT. Full variable domain (missing parts from reference TRBV30 and TRBJ1-5): SQTIHQWPATLVQPVGSPLSLECTVEGTSNPNLYWYRQAAGRGLQLLFYSVGIGQISSEVPQNLSASRPQDRQFILSSKKLLLSDSGFYLCAWSREVSNQPQHFGDGTRLSIL.

This chain uses TRBV5-1 with TRBJ2-2, with TRBD2 matching 7 bases. Germline values: CDR1 SGHRS, CDR2 YFSETQ. The CDR3 length is 15 residues. The V and J ends lost 7 bases and 0 bases, in that order; junction bases with no gene match: 6. CDR3 sequence: CASSGGGPNTGELFF. Here the CDR3 DNA reads TGCGCCAGCTCCGGCGGGGGACCGAACACCGGGGAGCTGTTTTTT.

This clone was seen a handful of times. This rearrangement joins TRBV20-1 to TRBJ1-2; D perhaps matches TRBD1 (6 bases). The CDR3 is 14 residues long. Trimming left V 3 bases short and J 8 bases short, with 19 bases between. Germline V gene lookup returns CDR1 DFQATT and CDR2 SNEGSKA (reference sequence). In DNA, the CDR3 is TGCAGTGCTAGTGGAAGGGGGGGCGCTGGGGGCTACACCTTC. Its translation: CSASGRGGAGGYTF.

The chain couples TRBV5-1 to TRBJ2-7; 8 bases agree with TRBD1. The CDR3 loop spans 13 amino acids. Germline V CDR1 and CDR2: SGHRS, YFSETQ. J lost 7 bases, V lost 4 bases, and 7 bases had no gene match. DNA of the CDR3: TGCGCCAGCAGCACAGGGGGTGCTAGGGAGCAGTACTTC. It is translated as CASSTGGAREQYF.

The chain joins TRBV10-3 to TRBJ1-1, with TRBD1 matching 9 bases. The CDR3 extends over 14 amino acids. The germline CDR1 and CDR2 sequences are ENHRY and SYGVKD. V shed 6 bases, J shed 6 bases, and the junction held 8 bases outside the gene matches. In nucleotides, the CDR3 is TGTGCCATCAGGCCCCGGGACAGGGTACCTGAAGCTTTCTTT. Its protein product is CAIRPRDRVPEAFF.

J is TRBJ2-7 and V is TRBV30, with TRBD1 as a possible D gene (6 bases). Germline V CDR1 and CDR2: GTSNPN, SVGIG (reference sequence). V was clipped by 2 bases and J by 4 bases, with 9 bases between them. This CDR3 comprises 12 residues. Here the CDR3 reads CAWSWGLYEQYF. CDR3 sequence (DNA): TGTGCCTGGAGTTGGGGGCTATACGAGCAGTACTTC.

The gene calls are TRBV13 and TRBJ2-2; D might be TRBD2 (5 bases). Trimming took off 0 bases at V and 4 bases at J, with 6 bases between the two ends. The CDR3 covers 14 residues. Germline V gene sequence: CDR1 PRHDT, CDR2 FYEKMQ (reference sequence). CDR3 region: CASSLGAGTGELFF. CDR3 in DNA: TGTGCCAGCAGCTTAGGTGCGGGCACCGGGGAGCTGTTTTTT.

The V and J genes are TRBV2 and TRBJ1-1; the D is unclear. CDR1 is SNHLY and CDR2 is FYNNEI in the germline V gene. The CDR3 extends over 12 amino acids. Trimming shortened V by 7 bases and J by 0 bases, and 6 bases separated the two germline ends. The CDR3 nucleotides read TGTGCCAGCACGGTCCTGAACACTGAAGCTTTCTTT. It codes for CASTVLNTEAFF.

As DNA, the CDR3 is TGTGCCAGCACCAGCGGGGTTTACAATGAGCAGTTCTTC. This codes for CASTSGVYNEQFF. The rearrangement uses TRBV12-3 or TRBV12-4 and TRBJ2-1; TRBD2 aligns across 7 bases. V was pared by 7 bases and J by 4 bases, with 4 bases of the junction left unmatched. The CDR3 covers 13 residues.

The V and J genes are TRBV5-4 and TRBJ2-2, with 7 nucleotides matching TRBD2. Germline V gene data show CDR1 as SGHNT and CDR2 as YYREEE (reference sequence). J lost 7 bases, V lost 1 base, and 1 base had no gene match. The length of the CDR3 is 13 residues. The CDR3 reads CASSLTGGGELFF. The CDR3 bases are TGTGCCAGCAGCTTGACGGGGGGCGGGGAGCTGTTTTTT.

This rearrangement joins TRBV15 to TRBJ1-2; TRBD1 aligns across 8 bases. The germline CDR1 and CDR2 sequences are LNHNV and YYDKDF (reference sequence). The V gene end was trimmed by 5 bases and the J gene end by 5 bases; junction bases not matched to a gene: 4. The CDR3 spans 13 residues. The CDR3 here is CATSEDRVYGYTF. The CDR3 region has the DNA TGTGCCACCAGCGAGGACAGGGTATATGGCTACACCTTC.

This clone was recorded once. The chain is built from TRBV30 and TRBJ2-5; 8 bases are shared with TRBD2. Looked up from germline, CDR1 is GTSNPN and CDR2 is SVGIG (reference sequence). After removal of 2 bases from V and 1 base from J, the junction contained 9 bases not matched to a gene. CDR3 length: 16 residues. CDR3 region: CAWSKRLARIQETQYF. DNA of the CDR3: TGTGCCTGGAGTAAAAGACTAGCGAGGATCCAAGAGACCCAGTACTTC. Full variable domain (missing parts from reference TRBV30 and TRBJ2-5): SQTIHQWPATLVQPVGSPLSLECTVEGTSNPNLYWYRQAAGRGLQLLFYSVGIGQISSEVPQNLSASRPQDRQFILSSKKLLLSDSGFYLCAWSKRLARIQETQYFGPGTRLLVL.

The CDR3 DNA follows: TGTGCCAGCAGTTCCCAGGCTCCAGATACGCAGTATTTT. The encoded protein is CASSSQAPDTQYF. The chain recombines TRBV7-2 with TRBJ2-3; D not certain. The CDR3 extends over 13 amino acids. Trimming stripped 6 bases from V and 4 bases from J, with 11 bases between. The germline V gene encodes CDR1 SGHTA and CDR2 FQGNSA.

The rearrangement joins TRBV2 to TRBJ2-3; the match to TRBD2 covers 7 bases. The germline V gene encodes CDR1 SNHLY and CDR2 FYNNEI. The CDR3 is 15 amino acids. V lost 7 bases and J lost 6; bases outside the gene matches: 13. CDR3 in DNA: TGTGCCAGCACGGAAACCAGACTAGCAATGGATACGCAGTATTTT. Translated: CASTETRLAMDTQYF.

The sample holds one count of this clone. The chain combines TRBV18 with TRBJ1-4; 8 bases align to TRBD1. V lost 4 bases and J lost 6; bases outside the gene matches: 7. CDR3 length: 15 residues. Looked up from germline, CDR1 is KGHSH and CDR2 is LQKENI. The CDR3 region is CASSLTGGVDEKLFF. The CDR3 nucleotides read TGTGCCAGCTCACTTACAGGGGGAGTTGATGAAAAACTGTTTTTT.

The genes are TRBV5-6 and TRBJ2-7; maybe TRBD1 (6 bases). This CDR3 region has 14 residues. With 4 bases removed from V and 3 bases from J, the gap between germline ends came to 14 bases. The germline V gene has CDR1 SGHDT and CDR2 YYEEEE. CDR3 loop: CASSGAGQLYEQYF. The DNA for the CDR3 is TGTGCCAGCAGCGGGGCTGGACAGCTCTACGAGCAGTACTTC.

The J gene is TRBJ2-7, the V gene TRBV7-8; the match to TRBD1 covers 7 bases. From germline, CDR1 is SGHVS and CDR2 FQNEAQ. This CDR3 contains 15 residues. V was pared by 5 bases and J by 2 bases, with 9 bases of the junction left unmatched. The CDR3 DNA follows: TGTGCCAGCAGCCGAGAAGAAGGGACAGCCTACGAGCAGTACTTC. This sequence encodes CASSREEGTAYEQYF.

In this sample, this clone turned up a few times. This chain links TRBV28 with TRBJ2-7; 9 nucleotides line up with TRBD1. Germline V lookup: CDR1 MDHEN, CDR2 SYDVKM. CDR3 length: 15 amino acids. Trimming took 6 bases from V and 3 from J; bases not matched to a gene: 9. The CDR3 sequence: CASSAPGQGHYEQYF. The CDR3 DNA sequence: TGTGCCAGCAGCGCTCCGGGACAGGGCCACTACGAGCAGTACTTC.

The chain links TRBV3-1 (or the pseudogene TRBV3-2) to TRBJ2-5; a weak D match, TRBD2 (5 bases). The CDR3 loop spans 15 amino acids. Between the trimmed V and J ends, which lost 5 bases and 3 bases, there was a span of 16 bases. Germline loops: CDR1 LGHDT, CDR2 YNNKEL (reference sequence). CDR3 sequence reads: CASSSPRGSEETQYF. In DNA, the CDR3 is TGTGCCAGCAGCTCCCCCCGGGGTTCAGAAGAGACCCAGTACTTC.

The chain employs TRBV5-1 and TRBJ2-5; TRBD2 agrees at 10 bases. The V gene end was trimmed by 7 bases and the J gene end by 5 bases; junction bases not matched to a gene: 2. The CDR3 has 12 amino acids. The germline gives CDR1 SGHRS, CDR2 YFSETQ. The chain's CDR3 is CASSTSGETQYF. The CDR3 DNA follows: TGCGCCAGCTCGACTAGCGGGGAGACCCAGTACTTC. Full variable domain (missing parts from reference TRBV5-1 and TRBJ2-5): KAGVTQTPRYLIKTRGQQVTLSCSPISGHRSVSWYQQTPGQGLQFLFEYFSETQRNKGNFPGRFSGRQFSNSRSEMNVSTLELGDSALYLCASSTSGETQYFGPGTRLLVL.